The 4 T cell receptor beta chains presented below share a single source sample, sequenced in a study of blood T cell repertoires in COVID-19. Sequenced by immunoSEQ multiplex PCR; TCRdb stores in-frame clones only, minus some. The top ten hold around 4.5% of the sample, which has about 130,000 clones, 75% to 90% seen once. Material: peripheral blood. All receptors derive from a man in his fifties or sixties with COVID-19, enrolled during active disease.

The gene calls are TRBV7-3 and TRBJ2-7; 10 nucleotides match TRBD1. The trim removed 8 bases at V and 5 bases at J, leaving 9 bases unmatched. The length of the CDR3 is 14 residues. Germline CDR1 is SGHTA and CDR2 is FQGTGA. The CDR3 is CASRTGTGVHEQYF. The DNA of the CDR3 is TGTGCCAGCCGAACGGGGACAGGGGTCCACGAGCAGTACTTC.

The V gene is TRBV5-4, the J gene TRBJ2-4; 7 nucleotides align to TRBD2. The V gene end was trimmed by 1 base and the J gene end by 6 bases; junction bases not matched to a gene: 4. This CDR3 region has 14 residues. CDR1 and CDR2 (germline): SGHNT, YYREEE (reference sequence). CDR3 DNA sequence: TGTGCCAGCAGCTTGCCGGGGGGTAGAAACATTCAGTACTTC. Encoded protein: CASSLPGGRNIQYF.

Of note for this clone: The same CDR3 arises from other DNA sequences in this sample as well. V is TRBV28 and J is TRBJ1-2, with TRBD1 matching 10 bases. With 4 bases clipped from V and 8 bases from J, the junction kept 4 bases outside the gene matches. This CDR3 spans 13 amino acids. Looked up from germline, CDR1 is MDHEN and CDR2 is SYDVKM. CDR3 protein: CASSYRDRGGYTF. The CDR3 DNA reads as TGTGCCAGCAGTTACCGGGACAGGGGAGGCTACACCTTC.

The V gene is TRBV5-1, the J gene TRBJ2-1; 7 nucleotides line up with TRBD1. Germline loops: CDR1 SGHRS, CDR2 YFSETQ. The CDR3 consists of 11 residues. V was pared by 0 bases and J by 16 bases, with 4 bases of the junction left unmatched. The CDR3 coding sequence is TGCGCCAGCAGCTTGGATACAGGGGCATTCTTC. Translating gives CASSLDTGAFF.